This T cell receptor beta chain was found in a study of T-cell reconstitution after alpha-beta-depleted transplantation in children. V lost 0 bases and J 3 bases, leaving 10 bases between the germline ends. The CDR3 totals 15 residues. Germline V gives CDR1 LGHNA, CDR2 YSLEER. Molecular barcoding with unique molecular identifiers was used for the TCRbeta library. Each CDR3 protein gets one entry after TCRdb re-called the PCR reads with MiXCR. Here the sample spans around 530,000 distinct CDR3 sequences, 32% being singletons. The material was PBMCs from the stem cell graft donor, obtained from the stem cell graft. The chain joins TRBV4-3 to TRBJ2-3, with D possibly TRBD2 on 6 matching bases. This clonotype originated in a human donor who donated a stem cell graft to a child with aplastic anemia. The CDR3 bases are TGCGCCAGCAGCCAAGATCCCCGGGGGACAGATACGCAGTATTTT. Translation: CASSQDPRGTDTQYF.